These T cell receptor beta chains were read from a single sample in a study of regulatory T cells in long-lasting Graves disease. MiXCR was run by TCRdb on the multiplex PCR reads, yielding one entry per CDR3 protein. This sample has 600,000 to 850,000 distinct CDR3 sequences, with about 30% found just once. Sample: peripheral blood mononuclear cells (PBMCs), taken when the disease was refractory, from a patient treated with antithyroid drugs. The receptors shown here come from a female donor with Graves disease. Each CDR3 is given with its conserved first and last residue. Fields, in order: clone size, V gene, D gene, J gene, CDR3 protein, CDR3 DNA. The D gene is left open where the match is weak. Clone sizes are given selectively: once, few, many, or a class where the clone is expanded.

>many|TRBV19|TRBD1|TRBJ1-1
CASSISGGTNTEAFF
TGTGCCAGTAGTATTTCAGGGGGGACGAACACTGAAGCTTTCTTT
>.|TRBV7-9|TRBD1|TRBJ2-7
CASSQTTGASSASVLGEQYF
TGTGCCAGCAGCCAAACGACAGGGGCAAGTAGCGCTAGCGTTTTGGGGGAGCAGTACTTC
>few|TRBV2|TRBD1|TRBJ2-2
CASSAGQGGNTGELFF
TGTGCCAGCAGTGCAGGACAGGGGGGGAACACCGGGGAGCTGTTTTTT
>.|TRBV10-3|.|TRBJ1-1
CAISDRQNTEAFF
TGTGCCATCAGTGATCGCCAGAACACTGAAGCTTTCTTT
>.|TRBV19|TRBD1|TRBJ1-1
CASSITGTGTEAFF
TGTGCCAGTAGTATAACCGGGACAGGGACTGAAGCTTTCTTT
>few|TRBV7-9|.|TRBJ2-7
CASSLSPGEQYF
TGTGCCAGCAGCTTATCTCCCGGAGAGCAGTACTTC
>.|TRBV7-9|TRBD1|TRBJ1-1
CASKQGARAFF
TGTGCCAGCAAGCAGGGGGCTCGGGCTTTCTTT
>few|TRBV5-1|.|TRBJ2-2
CASSLGHITGELLF
TGCGCCAGCAGCTTGGGACATATCACCGGGGAGCTGCTTTTT
>.|TRBV28|.|TRBJ2-1
CASSILTPRPHNEQFF
TGTGCCAGCAGTATCCTGACGCCGCGCCCCCACAATGAGCAGTTCTTC
>.|TRBV7-2|.|TRBJ1-2
CATEPGVYGYTF
TGTGCCACGGAACCAGGGGTCTATGGCTACACCTTC
>many|TRBV15|.|TRBJ2-5
CATSPEGTAGETQYF
TGTGCCACCAGCCCTGAAGGGACTGCGGGGGAGACCCAGTACTTC
>few|TRBV5-5|.|TRBJ1-1
CASLRTDKTEAFF
TGTGCCAGCCTGCGGACGGATAAAACTGAAGCTTTCTTT
>.|TRBV29-1|.|TRBJ1-3
CSAGTRSGNTIYF
TGCAGCGCTGGCACTCGCTCTGGAAACACCATATATTTT
>.|TRBV2|.|TRBJ2-2
CASSLLTTGELFF
TGTGCCAGCAGTCTCCTTACTACCGGGGAGCTGTTTTTT
>.|TRBV2|.|TRBJ1-1
CASRTARDEAFF
TGTGCCAGCAGGACAGCCCGAGATGAAGCTTTCTTT
>.|TRBV6-2/TRBV6-3|TRBD2|TRBJ2-2
CASSEMTSGTDGELFF
TGTGCCAGCAGTGAAATGACTAGCGGGACCGACGGGGAGCTGTTTTTT
>many|TRBV30|.|TRBJ2-2
CAWSGPELFF
TGTGCCTGGAGTGGACCCGAGCTGTTTTTT
>once|TRBV5-6|TRBD1|TRBJ1-1
CASSRGQGAFMTFF
TGTGCCAGCAGCCGGGGACAGGGGGCGTTTATGACTTTCTTT
>.|TRBV6-1|.|TRBJ1-1
CAGNGIGENTEAFF
TGTGCCGGCAACGGGATAGGGGAGAACACTGAAGCTTTCTTT
>few|TRBV12-3/TRBV12-4|TRBD1|TRBJ1-5
CASSLDLGTGGVQPQHF
TGTGCCAGCAGTTTAGACCTCGGGACAGGGGGTGTTCAGCCCCAGCATTTT
>.|TRBV6-1|TRBD2|TRBJ2-2
CASKTSGTSGTQGNTGELFF
TGTGCCAGCAAAACCTCCGGGACTAGCGGGACCCAGGGGAACACCGGGGAGCTGTTTTTT
>once|TRBV19|.|TRBJ1-5
CASMQGHQPQHF
TGTGCCAGTATGCAGGGCCATCAGCCCCAGCATTTT